The clone carrying this TCR beta chain was seen once. Its antigen is still unknown. This entry comes from a study of spatial heterogeneity in lung cancer. Time point: sample taken at primary tumor resection. Unsorted samples of tumor, nontumor lung or frozen PBMC had their whole RNA sequenced. TCRdb itself ran the 5' RACE reads through MiXCR, one entry per CDR3 protein. The sample yields approximately 81,000 distinct CDR3 sequences, roughly 13% seen once. Study-wide results and limits: Ubiquitous expanded tumor TCRs appeared in blood more at resection than follow-up.

The CDR3 runs to 13 residues. V was pared by 3 bases and J by 5 bases, with 10 bases between. CDR1 is LNHDA and CDR2 is SQIVND in the germline V gene (reference sequence). The sequencing used PBMCs, collected at surgery. The chain links TRBV19 to TRBJ1-1; D not resolved. This sequence was found in a male donor with early-stage non-small cell lung cancer. This chain's CDR3 is CASSMKVETEAFF. DNA of the CDR3: TGTGCCAGTAGTATGAAGGTCGAAACTGAAGCTTTCTTT.